The rows below give T cell receptor beta chains drawn from one sample of a study of Ad26.COV2.S vaccination and SARS-CoV-2 variants. Some clones are missing from TCRdb's copy, which holds only in-frame ones; the method was immunoSEQ multiplex PCR. The table has about 370,000 clones, 70% to 90% seen once. This sample comprised peripheral blood, obtained in a trial of Ad26.COV2.S vaccine versus placebo. The receptors originated from a person between 18 and 59 years old who received the Ad26.COV2.S COVID-19 vaccine or a placebo. CDR3s include the opening cysteine and the closing phenylalanine or tryptophan. A D gene is named only where the DNA matches it firmly. A row's size may be missing; if present it is once, few, many or a size class.

j_call	d_call	v_call	clone_size	cdr3_aa	cdr3_nt
TRBJ1-4	-	TRBV12-3/TRBV12-4	-	CASSPQGSEKLFF	TGTGCCAGCAGTCCCCAAGGAAGTGAAAAACTGTTTTTT
TRBJ1-1	-	TRBV5-1	-	CASSLVNRGGTEAFF	TGCGCCAGCAGCTTGGTAAACCGGGGAGGCACTGAAGCTTTCTTT
TRBJ1-3	-	TRBV18	few	CASSPGVQGGNTIYF	TGTGCCAGCTCACCAGGCGTACAGGGAGGAAACACCATATATTTT
TRBJ1-2	TRBD1	TRBV28	-	CASSLTGVDSNYGYTF	TGTGCCAGCAGTTTAACAGGGGTGGATAGTAACTATGGCTACACCTTC
TRBJ2-7	-	TRBV10-3	-	CAISDTLAGEQYF	TGTGCCATCAGTGACACCCTAGCAGGCGAGCAGTACTTC
TRBJ2-7	TRBD1	TRBV5-5	-	CASSYAPGQTYEQYF	TGTGCCAGCAGCTATGCCCCGGGACAGACCTACGAGCAGTACTTC
TRBJ2-3	TRBD2	TRBV11-2	-	CASSLWEGDTQYF	TGTGCCAGCAGCTTATGGGAGGGAGATACGCAGTATTTT
TRBJ2-7	TRBD2	TRBV29-1	-	CSVKGGGLAGEQYF	TGCAGCGTTAAAGGGGGGGGACTAGCGGGAGAGCAGTACTTC
TRBJ2-5	TRBD1	TRBV23-1	-	CASSRQGRETQYF	TGCGCCAGCAGTCGACAGGGAAGGGAGACCCAGTACTTC
TRBJ1-5	-	TRBV9	-	CASSVVRNQPQHF	TGTGCCAGCAGCGTAGTTAGGAATCAGCCCCAGCATTTT
TRBJ2-7	-	TRBV6-1	-	CASSVEGPGRPYEQYF	TGTGCCAGCAGTGTGGAGGGCCCGGGTCGTCCCTACGAGCAGTACTTC
TRBJ1-2	-	TRBV24-1	once	CATSDTVRDYGYTF	TGTGCCACCAGTGATACCGTCAGGGACTATGGCTACACCTTC
TRBJ1-2	TRBD1	TRBV5-6	once	CASSPQGSHGYTF	TGTGCCAGCAGCCCACAGGGGTCCCATGGCTACACCTTC
TRBJ2-7	TRBD2	TRBV7-9	-	CASSLGWDYSYEQYF	TGTGCCAGCAGCTTAGGGTGGGACTACTCCTACGAGCAGTACTTC
TRBJ1-2	-	TRBV4-1	-	CASSQEEGPDLYGYTF	TGCGCCAGCAGCCAAGAGGAGGGCCCAGACCTCTATGGCTACACCTTC
TRBJ2-7	-	TRBV5-1	-	CASSLTGHYEQYF	TGCGCCAGCAGCTTAACGGGACACTACGAGCAGTACTTC
TRBJ2-3	-	TRBV27	-	CASSLSVAGPTDTQYF	TGTGCCAGCAGTTTATCAGTAGCAGGACCCACAGATACGCAGTATTTT
TRBJ1-5	TRBD1	TRBV10-2	-	CASQQGNQPQHF	TGCGCCAGTCAACAGGGGAATCAGCCCCAGCATTTT
TRBJ1-1	-	TRBV19	-	CASSINLWSMNTEAFF	TGTGCCAGTAGTATTAATCTCTGGAGTATGAACACTGAAGCTTTCTTT
TRBJ2-1	TRBD2	TRBV4-2	-	CASSQGAGGSNEQFF	TGTGCCAGCAGCCAAGGGGCAGGCGGGAGCAATGAGCAGTTCTTC
TRBJ1-2	-	TRBV27	-	CASGPQVNYGYTF	TGTGCCAGCGGTCCACAAGTTAACTATGGCTACACCTTC
TRBJ1-2	-	TRBV29-1	-	CSGTLGNGYTF	TGCAGCGGAACCCTAGGGAATGGCTACACCTTC
TRBJ1-5	-	TRBV7-8	-	CASSHLGPLISNQPQHF	TGTGCCAGCAGCCACTTGGGCCCGTTAATTAGCAATCAGCCCCAGCATTTT
TRBJ1-1	-	TRBV11-2	-	CASSLAVMNTEAFF	TGTGCCAGCAGCTTAGCGGTCATGAACACTGAAGCTTTCTTT
TRBJ2-7	-	TRBV27	few	CASSLSWGPYEQYF	TGTGCCAGCAGTTTATCCTGGGGGCCCTACGAGCAGTACTTC
TRBJ1-6	-	TRBV4-3	-	CASSRIRGSPLHF	TGCGCCAGCAGCCGTATAAGGGGTTCACCCCTCCACTTT
TRBJ2-7	-	TRBV21-1	-	CASTQIRREQYF	TGTGCCAGCACCCAAATAAGGAGGGAGCAGTACTTC
TRBJ1-4	-	TRBV27	-	CASSLLIGEKLFF	TGTGCCAGCAGTCTCCTTATAGGAGAAAAACTGTTTTTT
TRBJ2-3	TRBD2	TRBV5-4	-	CASSLEAGGNTDTQYF	TGTGCCAGCAGCTTGGAGGCGGGAGGCAACACAGATACGCAGTATTTT
TRBJ1-2	TRBD1	TRBV7-9	-	CASSVGQGVNYGYTF	TGTGCCAGCAGCGTGGGACAGGGGGTGAACTATGGCTACACCTTC
TRBJ2-7	-	TRBV20-1	-	CSASRSRTYEQYF	TGCAGTGCTAGTCGGTCCAGAACCTACGAGCAGTACTTC
TRBJ2-3	-	TRBV11-3	-	CASSKGGLTDTQYF	TGTGCCAGCAGCAAGGGGGGCCTCACAGATACGCAGTATTTT
TRBJ2-3	-	TRBV19	-	CASREGDTQYF	TGTGCCAGTAGAGAGGGAGATACGCAGTATTTT
TRBJ2-1	-	TRBV7-3	-	CASSRDAVYNEQFF	TGTGCCAGCAGCCGGGACGCTGTCTACAATGAGCAGTTCTTC
TRBJ2-7	TRBD2	TRBV28	-	CASSFPSSGRANEQYF	TGTGCCAGCAGTTTCCCCTCTAGCGGGAGGGCCAACGAGCAGTACTTC
TRBJ2-1	-	TRBV3-1/TRBV3-2	-	CASSRLYEQFF	TGTGCCAGCAGCCGACTTTATGAGCAGTTCTTC
TRBJ1-5	-	TRBV5-1	-	CASNFDNGRDQPQHF	TGCGCCAGCAACTTCGATAACGGGAGGGATCAGCCCCAGCATTTT
TRBJ1-1	-	TRBV28	-	CASYRELNTEAFF	TGTGCCAGCTACAGGGAATTGAACACTGAAGCTTTCTTT
TRBJ1-6	TRBD1	TRBV10-3	-	CAISNPGTGGAESPLHF	TGTGCCATCAGTAACCCCGGGACAGGGGGCGCAGAATCACCCCTCCACTTT
TRBJ2-5	-	TRBV3-1/TRBV3-2	-	CASSQIETQYF	TGTGCCAGCAGCCAGATTGAGACCCAGTACTTC
TRBJ2-6	-	TRBV28	-	CASRPEGTNVLTF	TGTGCCAGCAGACCGGAGGGCACCAACGTCCTGACTTTC
TRBJ2-7	-	TRBV5-5	-	CASSPVGLRVAYEQYF	TGTGCCAGCAGCCCAGTAGGGCTCAGGGTAGCCTACGAGCAGTACTTC
TRBJ2-1	TRBD2	TRBV6-5	-	CASTLAGGREQFF	TGTGCCAGCACCCTAGCGGGAGGGCGGGAGCAGTTCTTC
TRBJ2-3	TRBD1	TRBV29-1	-	CSVGQGASTDTQYF	TGCAGCGTAGGACAGGGGGCTAGCACAGATACGCAGTATTTT
TRBJ2-1	-	TRBV6-2/TRBV6-3	-	CASSYSPNHEQFF	TGTGCCAGCAGTTACTCCCCCAACCATGAGCAGTTCTTC
TRBJ1-2	-	TRBV4-1	-	CASSPPWWANYGYTF	TGCGCCAGCAGCCCCCCGTGGTGGGCTAACTATGGCTACACCTTC
TRBJ2-7	-	TRBV29-1	-	CSVEWGRDDYEQYF	TGCAGCGTTGAATGGGGCAGGGATGACTACGAGCAGTACTTC
TRBJ2-2	-	TRBV12-3/TRBV12-4	-	CASSLNPGGELFF	TGTGCCAGCAGTTTAAACCCAGGCGGGGAGCTGTTTTTT
TRBJ1-5	TRBD1	TRBV4-1	-	CASSQDGGQGAIVGQPQHF	TGCGCCAGCAGCCAAGATGGGGGACAGGGGGCTATCGTTGGTCAGCCCCAGCATTTT
TRBJ1-2	-	TRBV27	-	CASSPRALSYGYTF	TGTGCCAGCAGTCCCAGGGCTTTGAGCTATGGCTACACCTTC
TRBJ2-6	-	TRBV19	-	CASSKDSPSESGANVLTF	TGTGCCAGTAGCAAGGACAGTCCCAGTGAGTCTGGGGCCAACGTCCTGACTTTC
TRBJ2-5	-	TRBV2	-	CASSEERLGGTQYF	TGTGCCAGCAGTGAAGAGAGACTAGGGGGGACCCAGTACTTC
TRBJ1-1	-	TRBV7-6	-	CASSFSGVSEAFF	TGTGCCAGCAGCTTCTCAGGGGTCTCTGAAGCTTTCTTT
TRBJ2-7	-	TRBV2	-	CASSPRQGETYEQYF	TGTGCCAGCAGTCCACGTCAAGGGGAGACCTACGAGCAGTACTTC
TRBJ1-2	-	TRBV10-1	-	CASSADRNYGYTF	TGCGCCAGCAGCGCGGACAGAAACTATGGCTACACCTTC